This is a list of T cell receptor beta chains from one sample in a study of blood T cell repertoires in COVID-19. Clones were sequenced by immunoSEQ multiplex PCR, and TCRdb holds only the in-frame ones, with some missing. This sample yields over 120,000 clones, of which under 90% are seen a single time; roughly 3.6% belongs to the top ten. The sequencing input was peripheral blood. Every receptor here comes from a man between 65 and 79 years old who had recovered from COVID-19. The CDR3 runs from the conserved cysteine through the conserved F or W. The D gene is left open where the match is weak. Size is stated for part of the rows, as once, few or many counts, or as a class when the clone is expanded.

NA	few	TRBV3-1/TRBV3-2	TRBJ2-5	CASSQGAGREETQYF	TGTGCCAGCAGCCAAGGGGCGGGCCGGGAAGAGACCCAGTACTTC
TRBD1	NA	TRBV3-1/TRBV3-2	TRBJ1-1	CASSRGQRNTEAFF	TGTGCCAGCAGCCGGGGACAGAGAAACACTGAAGCTTTCTTT
NA	NA	TRBV24-1	TRBJ2-2	CATSEAGTGELFF	TGTGCCACCAGTGAGGCAGGGACCGGGGAGCTGTTTTTT
NA	NA	TRBV12-3/TRBV12-4	TRBJ1-2	CASSFRGYGYTF	TGTGCCAGCAGTTTTAGAGGGTATGGCTACACCTTC
NA	NA	TRBV11-2	TRBJ2-1	CASSLDARLIYNEQFF	TGTGCCAGCAGCTTAGACGCTAGACTAATTTACAATGAGCAGTTCTTC
NA	NA	TRBV9	TRBJ2-7	CASSVVGMGGEQYF	TGTGCCAGCAGCGTAGTAGGTATGGGAGGCGAGCAGTACTTC
NA	NA	TRBV9	TRBJ2-1	CASSVEGLMIYNEQFF	TGTGCCAGCAGCGTAGAAGGACTGATGATCTACAATGAGCAGTTCTTC
NA	once	TRBV6-1	TRBJ2-7	CASRDSPLGYEQYF	TGTGCCAGCAGGGACAGCCCCTTGGGCTACGAGCAGTACTTC
NA	NA	TRBV10-3	TRBJ1-2	CAISDPPTDNYGYTF	TGTGCCATCAGTGACCCCCCGACAGACAACTATGGCTACACCTTC
NA	NA	TRBV19	TRBJ1-2	CASSPLITQGRVFGYGYTF	TGTGCCAGTAGTCCACTTATAACCCAAGGCAGGGTATTCGGCTATGGCTACACCTTC
NA	NA	TRBV29-1	TRBJ2-5	CSVQDSFQETQYF	TGCAGCGTTCAAGACAGTTTTCAAGAGACCCAGTACTTC
TRBD1	NA	TRBV27	TRBJ2-7	CASNSAGQGSREQYF	TGTGCCAGCAATTCGGCGGGACAGGGTTCCCGCGAGCAGTACTTC
NA	once	TRBV30	TRBJ2-1	CAWGPRGEQFF	TGTGCCTGGGGACCCCGAGGGGAGCAGTTCTTC
TRBD1	NA	TRBV5-1	TRBJ2-2	CASSLALTGRNTGELFF	TGCGCCAGCAGCTTGGCCCTGACAGGGCGGAACACCGGGGAGCTGTTTTTT
NA	NA	TRBV29-1	TRBJ1-3	CSVETPTFSSGNTIYF	TGCAGCGTTGAAACCCCGACTTTCAGCTCTGGAAACACCATATATTTT
NA	NA	TRBV24-1	TRBJ2-1	CATSESSLYNEQFF	TGTGCCACCAGTGAGAGTAGCCTATACAATGAGCAGTTCTTC
NA	NA	TRBV6-2/TRBV6-3	TRBJ2-7	CASSYSPYEQYF	TGTGCCAGCAGTTATAGCCCCTACGAGCAGTACTTC
TRBD2	NA	TRBV5-1	TRBJ2-1	CASSLATSGTYNEQFF	TGCGCCAGCAGCTTGGCCACTAGCGGGACCTACAATGAGCAGTTCTTC
TRBD1	NA	TRBV5-8	TRBJ2-2	CASRMHRGGELFF	TGTGCCAGCAGGATGCACAGGGGTGGGGAGCTGTTTTTT
TRBD1	NA	TRBV19	TRBJ1-5	CASRGTGGNQPQHF	TGTGCCAGCCGCGGGACAGGAGGCAATCAGCCCCAGCATTTT
NA	NA	TRBV4-1	TRBJ1-2	CASSQDGPGTYYGYTF	TGCGCCAGCAGCCAAGATGGGCCGGGGACTTACTATGGCTACACCTTC
NA	NA	TRBV6-1	TRBJ1-6	CASSGGSGGAVVNSPLHF	TGTGCCAGCAGTGGGGGTTCGGGGGGCGCGGTTGTGAATTCACCCCTCCACTTT
NA	many	TRBV5-1	TRBJ1-1	CASSLPGLTEAFF	TGCGCCAGCAGCCTCCCAGGACTCACTGAAGCTTTCTTT
NA	NA	TRBV18	TRBJ2-5	CASSPGGQETQYF	TGTGCCAGCTCACCCGGGGGCCAAGAGACCCAGTACTTC
NA	NA	TRBV19	TRBJ1-2	CASSVGGAYGYTF	TGTGCCAGTAGTGTGGGGGGAGCTTATGGCTACACCTTC
NA	NA	TRBV15	TRBJ1-4	CATSRVVFGSANEKLFF	TGTGCCACCAGCAGAGTAGTTTTCGGGTCAGCTAATGAAAAACTGTTTTTT
TRBD2	NA	TRBV7-9	TRBJ2-7	CASSRREGRIDEQYF	TGTGCCAGCAGCAGGCGGGAGGGCCGTATCGACGAGCAGTACTTC
TRBD1	NA	TRBV28	TRBJ2-5	CASSLLRGGEETQYF	TGTGCCAGCAGTTTATTGAGAGGGGGCGAAGAGACCCAGTACTTC
NA	NA	TRBV18	TRBJ2-3	CASSPPRLADTDTQYF	TGTGCCAGCTCACCACCGAGGCTAGCCGACACAGATACGCAGTATTTT
NA	NA	TRBV27	TRBJ1-2	CASSLNGEVYGYTF	TGTGCCAGCAGTTTAAACGGGGAGGTCTATGGCTACACCTTC
TRBD1	NA	TRBV18	TRBJ2-5	CASTLLGQGQETQYF	TGTGCCAGCACACTCCTCGGACAGGGTCAAGAGACCCAGTACTTC
NA	many	TRBV7-2	TRBJ1-5	CASSSGGGSNQPQHF	TGTGCCAGCAGCTCAGGAGGCGGTAGCAATCAGCCCCAGCATTTT
NA	NA	TRBV19	TRBJ1-4	CASSPPGWGEKLFF	TGTGCCAGCAGTCCCCCAGGGTGGGGCGAAAAACTGTTTTTT
TRBD1	NA	TRBV25-1	TRBJ1-6	CASSSGTGNSPLHF	TGTGCCAGCAGTTCCGGGACAGGGAATTCACCCCTCCACTTT
NA	NA	TRBV5-1	TRBJ2-5	CASSGAGSQETQYF	TGCGCCAGCAGCGGTGCAGGTTCCCAAGAGACCCAGTACTTC
NA	NA	TRBV27	TRBJ1-5	CASGRVSRRNQPQHF	TGTGCCAGCGGGCGGGTGTCGAGGAGGAATCAGCCCCAGCATTTT
NA	NA	TRBV6-6	TRBJ2-7	CASSAMSSYEQYF	TGTGCCAGCAGTGCGATGAGCTCCTACGAGCAGTACTTC
TRBD1	NA	TRBV5-4	TRBJ1-1	CASSLGQGQAFF	TGTGCCAGCAGCCTCGGACAGGGACAAGCTTTCTTT
TRBD2	NA	TRBV6-2/TRBV6-3	TRBJ2-7	CASSSITGTGGAYEQYF	TGTGCCAGCAGTTCCATCACCGGGACGGGGGGAGCCTACGAGCAGTACTTC
TRBD1	NA	TRBV6-2/TRBV6-3	TRBJ2-2	CASSHQGVGELFF	TGTGCCAGCAGTCATCAGGGGGTAGGGGAGCTGTTTTTT